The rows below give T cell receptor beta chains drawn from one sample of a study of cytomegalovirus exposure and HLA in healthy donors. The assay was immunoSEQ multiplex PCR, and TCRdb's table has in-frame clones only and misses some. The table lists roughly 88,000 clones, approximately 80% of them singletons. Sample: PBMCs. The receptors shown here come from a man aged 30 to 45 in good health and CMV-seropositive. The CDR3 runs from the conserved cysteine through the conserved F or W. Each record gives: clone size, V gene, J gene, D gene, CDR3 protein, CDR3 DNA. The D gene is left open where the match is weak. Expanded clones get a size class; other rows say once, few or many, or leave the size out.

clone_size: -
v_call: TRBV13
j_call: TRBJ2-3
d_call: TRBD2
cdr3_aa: CASSSGLGRGDTQYF
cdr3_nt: TGTGCCAGCAGCTCCGGACTAGGGCGGGGAGATACGCAGTATTTT

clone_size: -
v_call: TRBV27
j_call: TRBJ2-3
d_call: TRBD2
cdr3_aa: CASSLAGVAGDTQYF
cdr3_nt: TGTGCCAGCAGTCTAGCCGGGGTAGCGGGAGATACGCAGTATTTT

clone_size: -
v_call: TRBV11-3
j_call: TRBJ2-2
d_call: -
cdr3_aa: CASRFRGNTGELFF
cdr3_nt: TGTGCCAGCAGATTCAGGGGGAACACCGGGGAGCTGTTTTTT

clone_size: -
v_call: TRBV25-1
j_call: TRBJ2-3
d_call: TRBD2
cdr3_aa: CASSDQRSGGADTQYF
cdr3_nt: TGTGCCAGCAGTGATCAGAGAAGCGGGGGGGCAGATACGCAGTATTTT

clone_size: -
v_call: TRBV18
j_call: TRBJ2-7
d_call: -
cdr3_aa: CASSPLPSSSYEQYF
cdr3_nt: TGTGCCAGCTCACCATTACCTAGTAGTTCATACGAGCAGTACTTC

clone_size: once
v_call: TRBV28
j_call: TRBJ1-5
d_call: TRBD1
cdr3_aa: CASITQGHSNQPQHF
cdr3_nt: TGTGCCAGCATTACACAGGGGCATAGCAATCAGCCCCAGCATTTT

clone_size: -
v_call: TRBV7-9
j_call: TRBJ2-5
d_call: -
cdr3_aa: CASSSTDRDSQYF
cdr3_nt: TGTGCCAGCAGCTCAACGGATCGGGACTCCCAGTACTTC

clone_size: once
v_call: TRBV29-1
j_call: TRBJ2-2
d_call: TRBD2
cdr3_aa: CSVVSREGNTGELFF
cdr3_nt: TGCAGCGTTGTTTCGCGGGAGGGCAACACCGGGGAGCTGTTTTTT

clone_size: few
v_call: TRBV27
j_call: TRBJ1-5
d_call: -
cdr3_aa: CASSLGGAQNQPQHF
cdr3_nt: TGTGCCAGCAGTTTAGGAGGGGCACAGAATCAGCCCCAGCATTTT

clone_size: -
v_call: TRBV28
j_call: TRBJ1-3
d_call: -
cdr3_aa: CASMEGGGDQLRGNTIYF
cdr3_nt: TGTGCCAGCATGGAGGGCGGGGGCGATCAACTAAGGGGAAACACCATATATTTT

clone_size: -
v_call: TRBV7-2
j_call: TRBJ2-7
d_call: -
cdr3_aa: CASSLARLIYF
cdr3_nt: TGTGCCAGCAGCTTAGCGAGGCTTATATACTTC

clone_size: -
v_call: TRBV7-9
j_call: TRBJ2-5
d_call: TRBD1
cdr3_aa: CASSHRDRGPRETQYF
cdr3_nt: TGTGCCAGCAGCCATCGAGACAGGGGACCAAGGGAGACCCAGTACTTC

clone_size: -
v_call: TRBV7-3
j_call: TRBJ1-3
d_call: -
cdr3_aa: CASSPGDGSGNTIYF
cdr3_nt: TGTGCCAGCAGCCCGGGGGACGGCTCTGGAAACACCATATATTTT

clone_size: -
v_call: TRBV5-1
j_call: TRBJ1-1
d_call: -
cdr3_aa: CASSGTQNTEAFF
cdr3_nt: TGCGCCAGTTCTGGGACTCAGAACACTGAAGCTTTCTTT

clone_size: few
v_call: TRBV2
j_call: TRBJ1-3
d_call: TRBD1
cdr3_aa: CASSPGQGAGNTIYF
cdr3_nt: TGTGCCAGCAGTCCTGGACAGGGGGCTGGAAACACCATATATTTT

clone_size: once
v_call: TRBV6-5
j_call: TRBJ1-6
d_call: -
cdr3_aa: CASSPRVFGSALHF
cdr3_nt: TGTGCCAGCAGCCCCAGGGTATTCGGGTCGGCCCTCCACTTT

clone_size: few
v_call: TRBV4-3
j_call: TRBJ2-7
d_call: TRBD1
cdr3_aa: CASSQEQGAGNEQYF
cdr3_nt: TGCGCCAGCAGCCAAGAACAGGGGGCTGGGAACGAGCAGTACTTC

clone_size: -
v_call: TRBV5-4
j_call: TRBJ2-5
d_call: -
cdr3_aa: CASSRASQETQYF
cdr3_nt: TGTGCCAGCAGCCGTGCCAGTCAAGAGACCCAGTACTTC

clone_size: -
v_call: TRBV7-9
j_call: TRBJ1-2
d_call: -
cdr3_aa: CASSLVGNFPAYGYTF
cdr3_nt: TGTGCCAGCAGCTTAGTGGGCAACTTCCCCGCCTATGGCTACACCTTC

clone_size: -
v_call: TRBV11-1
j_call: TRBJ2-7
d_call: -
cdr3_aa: CASSLAVYEQYF
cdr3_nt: TGTGCCAGCAGCTTAGCCGTCTACGAGCAGTACTTC

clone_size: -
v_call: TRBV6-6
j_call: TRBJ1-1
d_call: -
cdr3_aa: CASSPQAEGAEAFF
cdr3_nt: TGTGCCAGCAGTCCACAGGCTGAGGGGGCTGAAGCTTTCTTT

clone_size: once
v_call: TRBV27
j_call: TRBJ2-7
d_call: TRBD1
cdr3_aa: CASSLQGARGSYEQYF
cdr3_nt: TGTGCCAGCAGCCTACAGGGGGCGCGGGGCTCCTACGAGCAGTACTTC

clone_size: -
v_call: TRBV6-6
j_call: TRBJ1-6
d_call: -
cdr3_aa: CASSYSTQIGNSPLHF
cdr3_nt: TGTGCCAGCAGTTACTCGACCCAAATCGGGAATTCACCCCTCCACTTT

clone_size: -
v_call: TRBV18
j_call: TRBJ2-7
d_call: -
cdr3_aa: CASSPSLEQYF
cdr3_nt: TGTGCCAGCTCACCAAGCCTAGAGCAGTACTTC

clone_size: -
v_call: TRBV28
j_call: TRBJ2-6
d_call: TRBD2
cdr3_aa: CASSFRGAGANVLTF
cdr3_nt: TGTGCCAGCAGTTTCCGGGGGGCTGGGGCCAACGTCCTGACTTTC

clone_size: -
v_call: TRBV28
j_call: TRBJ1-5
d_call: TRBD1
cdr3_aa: CASRRQGDQPQHF
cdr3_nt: TGTGCCAGCAGGAGACAGGGTGATCAGCCCCAGCATTTT

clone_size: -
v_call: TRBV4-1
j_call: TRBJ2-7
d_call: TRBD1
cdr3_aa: CASSSPGGLSEQYF
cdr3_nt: TGCGCCAGCAGCTCACCAGGGGGTCTGTCCGAGCAGTACTTC

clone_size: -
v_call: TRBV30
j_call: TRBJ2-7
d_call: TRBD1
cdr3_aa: CAWSTGQLAPEQYF
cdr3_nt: TGTGCCTGGAGCACGGGACAGTTAGCCCCCGAGCAGTACTTC

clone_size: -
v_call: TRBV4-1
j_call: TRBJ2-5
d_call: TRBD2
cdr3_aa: CASSQERWGGGETQYF
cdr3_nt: TGCGCCAGCAGCCAAGAAAGGTGGGGGGGAGGGGAGACCCAGTACTTC

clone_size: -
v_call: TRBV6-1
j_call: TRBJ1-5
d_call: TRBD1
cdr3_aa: CASTHRGNQPQHF
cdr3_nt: TGTGCCAGTACCCACAGGGGAAATCAGCCCCAGCATTTT

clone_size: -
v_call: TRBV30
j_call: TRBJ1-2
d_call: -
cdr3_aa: CAWSVGQHYGYTF
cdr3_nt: TGTGCCTGGAGTGTTGGGCAGCACTATGGCTACACCTTC

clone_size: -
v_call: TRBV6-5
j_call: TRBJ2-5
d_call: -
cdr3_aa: CASSPTSAETQYF
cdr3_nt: TGTGCCAGCAGTCCTACAAGCGCAGAGACCCAGTACTTC

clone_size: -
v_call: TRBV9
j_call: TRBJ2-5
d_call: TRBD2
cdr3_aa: CASSVGGAQETQYF
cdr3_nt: TGTGCCAGCAGCGTCGGGGGGGCACAAGAGACCCAGTACTTC

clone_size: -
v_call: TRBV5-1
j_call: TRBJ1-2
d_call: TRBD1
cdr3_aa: CASSSGGPYGYTF
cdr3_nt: TGCGCCAGCAGCTCAGGGGGGCCCTATGGCTACACCTTC

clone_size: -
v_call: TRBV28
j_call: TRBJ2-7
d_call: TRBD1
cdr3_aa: CASRTGAYEQYF
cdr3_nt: TGTGCCAGCAGGACAGGGGCCTACGAGCAGTACTTC

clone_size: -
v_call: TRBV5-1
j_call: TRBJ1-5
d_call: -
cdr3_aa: CASSLGTAINQPQHF
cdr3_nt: TGCGCCAGCAGCTTGGGGACAGCTATCAATCAGCCCCAGCATTTT

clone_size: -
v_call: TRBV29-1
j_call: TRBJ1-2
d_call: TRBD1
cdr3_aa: CSVLIDRGPGYTF
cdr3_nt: TGCAGCGTTCTAATAGACAGGGGACCGGGCTACACCTTC

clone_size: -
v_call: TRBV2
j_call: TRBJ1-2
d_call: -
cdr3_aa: CASSDQGYGYTF
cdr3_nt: TGTGCCAGCAGTGATCAGGGATATGGCTACACCTTC

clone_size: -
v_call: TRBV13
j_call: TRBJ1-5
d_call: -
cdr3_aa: CASSLGRGSQPQHF
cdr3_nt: TGTGCCAGCAGCTTGGGACGGGGGAGCCAGCCCCAGCATTTT

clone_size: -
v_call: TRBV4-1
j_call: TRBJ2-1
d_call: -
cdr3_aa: CASSQGFEGLYADEQFF
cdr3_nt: TGCGCCAGCAGCCAAGGTTTTGAGGGTCTATACGCGGATGAGCAGTTCTTC

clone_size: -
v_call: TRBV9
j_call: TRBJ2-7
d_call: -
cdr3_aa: CASSVGGSYSYEQYF
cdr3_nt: TGTGCCAGCAGCGTGGGCGGGTCCTACTCCTACGAGCAGTACTTC

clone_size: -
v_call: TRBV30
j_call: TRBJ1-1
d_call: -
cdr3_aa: CAWSFSRTEAFF
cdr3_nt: TGTGCCTGGAGTTTCTCGAGGACTGAAGCTTTCTTT

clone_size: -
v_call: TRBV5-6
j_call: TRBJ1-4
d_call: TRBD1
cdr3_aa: CASSLITTGAEKLFF
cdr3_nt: TGTGCCAGCAGCTTGATTACGACAGGGGCCGAAAAACTGTTTTTT

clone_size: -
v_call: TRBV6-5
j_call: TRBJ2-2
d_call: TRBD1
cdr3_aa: CASSLGQGTGELFF
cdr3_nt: TGTGCCAGCAGTCTCGGACAGGGAACCGGGGAGCTGTTTTTT

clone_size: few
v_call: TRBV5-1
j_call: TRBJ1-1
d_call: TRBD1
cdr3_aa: CASNLQGLNTEAFF
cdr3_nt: TGCGCCAGCAATTTACAGGGGCTGAACACTGAAGCTTTCTTT

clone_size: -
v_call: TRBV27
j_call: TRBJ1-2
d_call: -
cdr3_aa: CASSLSGSYGYTF
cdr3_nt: TGTGCCAGCAGTTTATCCGGGAGTTATGGCTACACCTTC

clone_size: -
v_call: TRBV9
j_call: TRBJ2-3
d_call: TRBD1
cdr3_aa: CASSVAGTGRSGDTQYF
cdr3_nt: TGTGCCAGCAGCGTAGCAGGGACAGGGAGGTCCGGAGATACGCAGTATTTT

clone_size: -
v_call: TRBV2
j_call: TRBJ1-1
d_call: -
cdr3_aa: CASSEVIDTEAFF
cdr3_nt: TGTGCCAGCAGTGAGGTTATAGACACTGAAGCTTTCTTT

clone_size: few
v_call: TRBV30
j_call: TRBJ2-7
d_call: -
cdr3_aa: CAWSVPQRGYYEQYF
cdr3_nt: TGTGCCTGGAGTGTACCCCAACGAGGATACTACGAGCAGTACTTC

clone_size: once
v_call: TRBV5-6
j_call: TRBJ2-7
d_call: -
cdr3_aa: CASSYSYEQYF
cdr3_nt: TGTGCCAGCAGCTACAGCTACGAGCAGTACTTC

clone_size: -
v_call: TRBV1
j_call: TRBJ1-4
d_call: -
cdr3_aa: CTSSQVGRAGSEKLFF
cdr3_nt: TGCACCAGCAGCCAAGTCGGGAGGGCGGGTAGCGAAAAACTGTTTTTT

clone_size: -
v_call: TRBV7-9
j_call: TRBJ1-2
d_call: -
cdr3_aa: CASSAWGVNYGYTF
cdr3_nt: TGTGCCAGCAGCGCATGGGGGGTAAACTATGGCTACACCTTC

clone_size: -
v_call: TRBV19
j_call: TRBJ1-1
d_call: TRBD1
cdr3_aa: CASSIGQGNTEAFF
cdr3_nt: TGTGCCAGTAGTATAGGACAGGGAAACACTGAAGCTTTCTTT

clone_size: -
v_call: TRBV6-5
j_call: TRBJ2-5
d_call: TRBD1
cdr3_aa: CASSKKGQGGETQYF
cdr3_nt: TGTGCCAGCAGTAAAAAAGGACAGGGTGGAGAGACCCAGTACTTC

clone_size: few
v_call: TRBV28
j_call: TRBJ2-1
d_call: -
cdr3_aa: CASSLVEQFF
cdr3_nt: TGTGCCAGCAGCCTAGTTGAGCAGTTCTTC